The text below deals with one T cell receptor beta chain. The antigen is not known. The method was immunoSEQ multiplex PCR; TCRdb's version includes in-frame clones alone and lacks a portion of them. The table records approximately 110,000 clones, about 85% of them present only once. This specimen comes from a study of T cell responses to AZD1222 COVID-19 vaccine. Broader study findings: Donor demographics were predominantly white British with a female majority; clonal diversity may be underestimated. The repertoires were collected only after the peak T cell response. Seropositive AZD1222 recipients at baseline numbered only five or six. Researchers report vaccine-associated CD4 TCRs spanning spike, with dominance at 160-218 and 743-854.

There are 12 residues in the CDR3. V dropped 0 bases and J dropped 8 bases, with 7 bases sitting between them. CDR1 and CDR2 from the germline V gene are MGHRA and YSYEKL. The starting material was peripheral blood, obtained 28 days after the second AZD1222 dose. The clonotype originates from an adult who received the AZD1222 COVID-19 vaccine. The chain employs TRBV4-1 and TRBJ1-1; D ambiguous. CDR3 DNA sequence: TGCGCCAGCAGCCAAGAATTAGGGGAAGCTTTCTTT. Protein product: CASSQELGEAFF.